The clone carrying this T cell receptor beta chain occurred a few times. The target antigen is unknown. These data are taken from a study of beta chain features in type 1 diabetes. The study, taken as a whole, reports: All four CD4+ subsets from Type 1 diabetes patients carried moderately but significantly shorter TCRB CDR3s. These data did not resolve whether HLA type affects TCRB rearrangement.

Investigators reverse transcribed all isolated RNA, so they sequenced expressed TCRB transcripts. Repertoires were generated with immunoSEQ multiplex PCR, while TCRdb's copy carries only in-frame clones and drops some. The data show hundreds of thousands of clones, more than 12% seen once. The CDR3 loop spans 15 amino acids. Per the germline V gene, CDR1 is SGHDT and CDR2 is YYEEEE. Trimming removed 0 bases at V and 2 bases at J, with 11 bases between. The sequencing input was naive CD4+ T cells from blood. This TCR was sampled from a man aged 18-30 years with type 1 diabetes. V and J are TRBV5-6 and TRBJ1-2; no reliable D call. CDR3 sequence (DNA): TGTGCCAGCAGCTTGGTAACCTCAAGGAACTATGGCTACACCTTC. As protein: CASSLVTSRNYGYTF.